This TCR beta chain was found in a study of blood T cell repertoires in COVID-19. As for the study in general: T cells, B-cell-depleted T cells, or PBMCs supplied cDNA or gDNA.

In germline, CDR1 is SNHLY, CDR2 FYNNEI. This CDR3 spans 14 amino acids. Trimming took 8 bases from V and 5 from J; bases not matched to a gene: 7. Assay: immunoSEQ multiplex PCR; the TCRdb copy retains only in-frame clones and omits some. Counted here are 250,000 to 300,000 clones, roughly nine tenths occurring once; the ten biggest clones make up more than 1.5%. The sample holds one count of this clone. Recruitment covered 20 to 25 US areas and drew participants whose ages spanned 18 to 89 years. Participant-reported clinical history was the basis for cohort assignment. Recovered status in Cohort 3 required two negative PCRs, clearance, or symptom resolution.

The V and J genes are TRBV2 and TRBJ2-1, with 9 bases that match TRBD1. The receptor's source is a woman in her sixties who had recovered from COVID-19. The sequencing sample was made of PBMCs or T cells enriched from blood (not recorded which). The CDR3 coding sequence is TGTGCCAGCGGGGGGACAGGGAACAACAATGAGCAGTTCTTC. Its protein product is CASGGTGNNNEQFF.